The clone carrying this TCR beta chain was found many times. What it binds is unknown. One entry per CDR3 protein results from TCRdb running MiXCR on the multiplex PCR reads. Among around 25,000 distinct CDR3 sequences listed, roughly 20% were seen once. The data were taken from a study of breast tumors, draining lymph nodes, adjacent tissues. General observations from the study: Tumors had less TCR diversity than lymph nodes, more than nontumor tissue. Tumor T cell lymph node origin was a supported hypothesis, not proven. Tumor and nontumor repertoires were significantly more similar in luminal-like than in basal-like breast cancer. Most tumor T cells seemingly derive from lymph node, then expand in tumor.

This CDR3 has 13 residues. Trimming shortened V by 0 bases and J by 5 bases, and 9 bases separated the two germline ends. Germline V gives CDR1 SGHKS, CDR2 YYEKEE (reference sequence). The V and J genes are TRBV5-5 and TRBJ2-7; no reliable D call. The TCR originated in a female donor with breast cancer. Some clones in this sample may be carry-over from other donors' samples. Sequences were obtained from breast tumor tissue. CDR3 loop: CASSLGQADEQYF. For the CDR3, the DNA is TGTGCCAGCAGCTTGGGTCAGGCAGACGAGCAGTACTTC.